Listed here are 28 T cell receptor beta chains from one sample, sequenced in a study of blood T cell repertoires in COVID-19. Assay: immunoSEQ multiplex PCR; the TCRdb copy retains only in-frame clones and omits some. In the table there are over 100,000 clones, over 60% of which are singletons. The specimen was peripheral blood. Receptor source: a woman in her 70s with acute or convalescent COVID-19.

This clone has at least ten counts. This chain links TRBV12-3 or TRBV12-4 with TRBJ1-4; D is ambiguous. The V end lost 5 bases, the J end lost 8 bases, and 9 bases lay between the germline ends. This CDR3 spans 12 amino acids. CDR3 in amino acids: CASSLTREKLFF. CDR3 DNA sequence: TGTGCCAGCAGTCTTACCAGGGAAAAACTGTTTTTT.

The chain employs TRBV6-1 and TRBJ2-2; D is ambiguous. This CDR3 has 14 amino acids. V was cut by 0 bases and J by 7 bases, with 9 bases left in between. Germline values: CDR1 MNHNS, CDR2 SASEGT. The CDR3 bases are TGTGCCAGCAGTGAAGCGTCGCAGGACGGGGAGCTGTTTTTT. It yields the protein CASSEASQDGELFF.

This clone turned up a few times. The rearrangement links TRBV19 to TRBJ2-1; 11 bases fit TRBD1. CDR1 LNHDA and CDR2 SQIVND come from the germline V gene (reference sequence). The V and J ends lost 0 bases and 6 bases, in that order; junction bases with no gene match: 1. The CDR3 runs to 15 residues. The CDR3 here is CASSIEGTGGNEQFF. The CDR3, as DNA: TGTGCCAGTAGTATAGAAGGGACAGGGGGCAATGAGCAGTTCTTC.

The chain couples TRBV4-1 to TRBJ1-5; D is perhaps TRBD1 (6 bases). The germline CDR1 and CDR2 sequences are MGHRA and YSYEKL. The CDR3 runs to 14 residues. Trimming took 2 bases from V and 6 from J, leaving 11 bases between them. CDR3 in DNA: TGCGCCAGCAGCCAAACAGGGAGAGGTCAGCCCCAGCATTTT. This gives the protein CASSQTGRGQPQHF.

The J gene is TRBJ1-4, the V gene TRBV11-2; 11 bases align to TRBD1. V was clipped by 4 bases and J by 7 bases; unmatched bases: 2. Germline values: CDR1 SGHAT, CDR2 FQNNGV. This CDR3 region has 14 residues. CDR3 residues: CASSSGTGGEKLFF. As DNA, the CDR3 is TGTGCCAGCAGCTCCGGGACAGGGGGTGAAAAACTGTTTTTT.

The J gene is TRBJ2-2, the V gene TRBV10-3, with 16 bases identical to TRBD2. The junction had 7 bases not matched to a gene; V was cut back by 8 bases and J by 1 base. This CDR3 comprises 18 residues. Germline values: CDR1 ENHRY, CDR2 SYGVKD. The CDR3 protein is CAIPGTSGRAGNTGELFF. The CDR3 region has the DNA TGTGCCATCCCAGGGACTAGCGGGAGGGCCGGGAACACCGGGGAGCTGTTTTTT.

V and J are TRBV7-3 and TRBJ2-3; 13 nucleotides align to TRBD2. There are 14 residues in the CDR3. The ends lost 3 bases at V and 8 bases at J; junction bases unmatched: 2. Germline values: CDR1 SGHTA, CDR2 FQGTGA. CDR3 bases: TGTGCCAGCAGCTTGGGACTAGCGGGATCTACGCAGTATTTT. Protein sequence: CASSLGLAGSTQYF.

The V gene is TRBV29-1, the J gene TRBJ2-5; a possible D gene is TRBD1 (5 bases). Looked up from germline, CDR1 is SQVTM and CDR2 is ANQGSEA. The length of the CDR3 is 13 residues. Deletions cut 4 bases from V and 5 bases from J, with 14 bases between. The CDR3 coding sequence is TGCAGCGTTGTCATAGGGGCGGACGAGACCCAGTACTTC. It yields the protein CSVVIGADETQYF.

The chain employs TRBV28 and TRBJ1-2, with D possibly matching TRBD1 (6 bases). The CDR3 extends over 16 amino acids. From germline, CDR1 is MDHEN and CDR2 SYDVKM. Trimming shortened V by 3 bases and J by 5 bases, and 19 bases separated the two germline ends. Here the CDR3 reads CASSLLLTGPLYGYTF. The CDR3 bases are TGTGCCAGCAGTTTGTTACTTACAGGGCCACTTTATGGCTACACCTTC.

The chain is built from TRBV11-3 and TRBJ2-1, with D maybe TRBD1 (6 bases). This CDR3 has 15 amino acids. The V and J ends lost 5 bases and 6 bases respectively, with 17 bases between them. Germline-derived CDR1 and CDR2 are SGHNT and YENEEA. The CDR3 nucleotides are TGTGCCAGCAGCCGAGAGGGTACAGGGAGCAATGAGCAGTTCTTC. It specifies CASSREGTGSNEQFF.

Worth noting for this clone: The same CDR3 can be traced to other DNA sequences in this sample. The V call is TRBV7-3, the J call TRBJ2-1, with 13 bases matching TRBD2. The J segment lost 7 bases and the V segment lost 4 bases, leaving 4 bases of the junction unmatched. CDR1 is SGHTA, CDR2 FQGTGA, per germline. CDR3 length equals 15 residues. Written as DNA, the CDR3 is TGTGCCAGCAGCTCCGGACTAGCGGGAGTGAATGAGCAGTTCTTC. This gives the protein CASSSGLAGVNEQFF.

The chain links TRBV5-6 to TRBJ2-5; tentatively, D is TRBD1 (5 bases). The CDR3 runs to 14 residues. Germline-derived CDR1 and CDR2 are SGHDT and YYEEEE. V was cut by 4 bases and J by 4 bases, with 14 bases left in between. CDR3 nucleotide sequence: TGTGCCAGCAGCCCTAAAGGACAAGTAGAGACCCAGTACTTC. Translated, it gives CASSPKGQVETQYF.

This clone appeared many times. The rearrangement links TRBV6-4 to TRBJ2-2, with 7 bases matching TRBD2. Germline trimming cut 4 bases from V and 4 bases from J; bases unmatched to any gene: 3. From germline, CDR1 is MRHNA and CDR2 SNTAGT. The CDR3 totals 14 residues. The DNA for the CDR3 is TGTGCCAGCAGTGGGGACTATGGCACCGGGGAGCTGTTTTTT. Its protein product is CASSGDYGTGELFF.

This chain joins TRBV19 and TRBJ2-2, with a tentative D call TRBD2 (7 bases). The ends were cut back, 7 bases at V and 5 bases at J, with 17 bases in the middle. Germline assignment: CDR1 LNHDA and CDR2 SQIVND (reference sequence). This CDR3 has 15 residues. This CDR3 reads CASTKGGAGTGELFF. The CDR3 bases are TGTGCCAGTACTAAAGGGGGGGCCGGGACCGGGGAGCTGTTTTTT.

The rearrangement links TRBV5-1 to TRBJ1-4; 7 bases map to TRBD1. V was pared by 6 bases and J by 3 bases, with 5 bases of the junction left unmatched. Germline assignment: CDR1 SGHRS and CDR2 YFSETQ. The CDR3 has 14 amino acids. CDR3 loop: CASKEGAANEKLFF. The CDR3 nucleotides are TGCGCCAGCAAAGAGGGGGCGGCTAATGAAAAACTGTTTTTT.

The V and J genes are TRBV4-1 and TRBJ2-7; TRBD2 aligns across 12 bases. The germline CDR1 and CDR2 sequences are MGHRA and YSYEKL. This CDR3 has 16 residues. V lost 5 bases to trimming and J lost 4 bases; unmatched junction nucleotides: 9. The chain's CDR3 is CASSYGLAGSQYEQYF. The CDR3 DNA reads as TGCGCCAGCAGCTACGGACTAGCGGGATCGCAGTACGAGCAGTACTTC.

V usage is TRBV27 and J usage is TRBJ1-5, with a weak D call TRBD1 (5 bases). Trimming removed 8 bases from V and 5 bases from J, with 13 bases in between. The CDR3 extends over 13 amino acids. Germline CDR1 and CDR2: MNHEY and SMNVEV (reference sequence). The DNA of the CDR3 is TGTGCCAGCGGGCAGGGAATGGATCAGCCCCAGCATTTT. Translating gives CASGQGMDQPQHF.

This chain links TRBV7-2 with TRBJ1-2; a weak D match, TRBD1 (6 bases). Trimming left V 5 bases short and J 1 base short, with 20 bases between. CDR3 length equals 17 residues. Per the germline V gene, CDR1 is SGHTA and CDR2 is FQGNSA. This chain's CDR3 is CASSPRQAHRINYGYTF. DNA for the CDR3: TGTGCCAGCAGCCCGAGACAGGCCCACCGAATTAACTATGGCTACACCTTC.

This clone was detected a few times. The rearrangement joins TRBV5-1 to TRBJ1-1, with D unclear. The CDR3 extends over 12 amino acids. From germline, CDR1 is SGHRS and CDR2 YFSETQ. The germline V and J ends were trimmed by 4 bases and 5 bases, with 9 bases remaining between them. CDR3 in amino acids: CASSPGWTEAFF. CDR3 in DNA: TGCGCCAGCAGCCCGGGTTGGACTGAAGCTTTCTTT.

The chain links TRBV5-1 to TRBJ2-1, with 7 nucleotides matching TRBD2. This CDR3 region has 18 residues. Trimming cost V 0 bases and J 10 bases; bases outside gene matches: 19. Germline V gene lookup returns CDR1 SGHRS and CDR2 YFSETQ. Here the CDR3 reads CASSLGGGGGYIQREQFF. The DNA for the CDR3 is TGCGCCAGCAGCTTGGGGGGAGGCGGGGGATACATCCAAAGAGAGCAGTTCTTC.

This sequence joins TRBV10-2 and TRBJ2-7; weak D call: TRBD2 (6 bases). The ends were cut back, 4 bases at V and 1 base at J, with 8 bases in the middle. The CDR3 totals 13 residues. Germline CDR1 is WSHSY and CDR2 is SAAADI. For the CDR3, the DNA is TGCGCCAGCAGTGCCCGGGGGTCCTACGAGCAGTACTTC. It is translated as CASSARGSYEQYF.

The chain employs TRBV27 and TRBJ2-7; TRBD2 aligns across 7 bases. The V and J ends lost 8 bases and 7 bases, in that order; junction bases with no gene match: 11. Germline assignment: CDR1 MNHEY and CDR2 SMNVEV (reference sequence). There are 13 residues in the CDR3. The chain's CDR3 is CASSREGLREQYF. The CDR3 DNA sequence: TGTGCCAGCTCTAGGGAGGGCTTAAGGGAGCAGTACTTC.

J is TRBJ1-1 and V is TRBV7-3; no clear D gene. This CDR3 comprises 13 residues. Germline-derived CDR1 and CDR2 are SGHTA and FQGTGA. V lost 2 bases to trimming and J lost 3 bases, with 7 bases between them. CDR3 sequence reads: CASSLQRDTEAFF. Here the CDR3 DNA reads TGTGCCAGCAGCTTACAACGGGACACTGAAGCTTTCTTT.

The rearrangement joins TRBV12-2 to TRBJ1-6; the table assigns TRBD1, which was not confirmed against the DNA. TRBV12-2 represents a pseudogene. This CDR3 is built from 15 residues. DNA of the CDR3: TGTGCAAGTCGCTTAGGGACAGGGAGGAATTCACCCCTCCACTTT. Amino acids: CASRLGTGRNSPLHF.

The V and J genes are TRBV24-1 and TRBJ2-2, with TRBD1 matching 9 bases. Germline values: CDR1 KGHDR, CDR2 SFDVKD. The CDR3 extends over 14 amino acids. Trimming at V came to 5 bases and at J to 4 bases, leaving 1 base not matched to a gene. DNA of the CDR3: TGTGCCACCAGTGTGACAGGGGGCACCGGGGAGCTGTTTTTT. As protein: CATSVTGGTGELFF.

The chain has TRBV7-2 and TRBJ2-7; 11 positions match TRBD2. Germline values: CDR1 SGHTA, CDR2 FQGNSA. The CDR3 has 15 amino acids. Unmatched junction bases numbered 7, after V lost 5 bases and J lost 4 bases. CDR3 protein: CASSPGSGGGYEQYF. CDR3 DNA: TGTGCCAGCAGCCCGGGTAGCGGGGGGGGGTACGAGCAGTACTTC.

The V call is TRBV12-3 or TRBV12-4, the J call TRBJ2-3; D is perhaps TRBD1 (6 bases). V gave up 6 bases and J gave up 0 bases, with 7 bases separating them. The CDR3 covers 13 residues. The CDR3: CASSDRSTDTQYF. The CDR3 region has the DNA TGTGCCAGCAGCGACAGGAGCACAGATACGCAGTATTTT.

The CDR3 here is CASSFRTGYGYTF. CDR3 DNA: TGTGCCAGCAGCTTTCGGACAGGGTATGGCTACACCTTC. This chain connects TRBV7-8 to TRBJ1-2; 8 bases fit TRBD1. Germline CDR1 and CDR2: SGHVS and FQNEAQ. V dropped 3 bases and J dropped 5; count of bases not matched to a gene: 2. The CDR3 is made up of 13 amino acids.